The subject of this entry is one TCR beta chain. No antigen is known for it. Control samples were healthy donors' buffy coats. The sample belongs to a study of STAT5B mutations in CD4+ large granular lymphocyte leukemia. Whole-study results and caveats: Compared with healthy controls (2/35), patient top clones favored TRBV06 (8/27). Main leukemic clonotypes were patient-specific, but roughly 25% appeared at low frequency elsewhere.

V dropped 5 bases and J dropped 2; count of bases not matched to a gene: 4. The CDR3 runs 15 residues. CDR1 is SGHVS and CDR2 is FNYEAQ in the germline V gene. This was a survey-level run. Method: immunoSEQ multiplex PCR; TCRdb's copy keeps in-frame clones and lacks some. The table records 20,000 to 25,000 clones, 75% to 85% of them present only once. The receptor's source is a human donor in good health. This chain joins TRBV7-6 and TRBJ2-5; the match to TRBD2 covers 11 bases. Sequenced input: CD4+ T cells from blood buffy coats. The CDR3 spells CASSAGTSGQETQYF. The CDR3 bases are TGTGCCAGCAGCGCCGGGACTAGCGGACAAGAGACCCAGTACTTC.